The clone carrying this T cell receptor (beta chain) has just a few counts. Antigen: not known. These data are taken from a study of T-cell reconstitution after alpha-beta-depleted transplantation in children. Notes on the study in general: Where alpha-beta T cells came from about two months after transplant was reportedly several hundred expanded graft clones. Among T cells one year after transplant, newly produced cells accounted for most counts and diversity. Surviving recipient T cells and thymic progenitors accounted for the high day-60 TCRbeta diversity observed in some patients.

The V end was cut by 1 base, the J end by 4 bases, with 32 bases between. This CDR3 spans 21 amino acids. The germline gives CDR1 DFQATT, CDR2 SNEGSKA (reference sequence). Preparation of the TCRbeta library was carried out with unique molecular identifiers. TCRdb re-called the PCR reads through MiXCR, storing one row per CDR3 protein. The sample includes roughly 500,000 distinct CDR3 sequences, about 10% seen only once; the top ten take just over 2%. The origin of this receptor is a child aged 2 to 15 with inherited bone marrow failure, due to receive a stem cell transplant. Source: PBMCs, taken before TCRalphabeta/CD19-depleted stem cell transplant. The chain is built from TRBV20-1 and TRBJ2-1; TRBD1 is a possible D gene (6 bases). The CDR3 DNA reads TGCAGTGCTAGAGCTTCCTTCGCCGGGACAAAAGAAGGGTACACGTACAATGAGCAGTTCTTC. It codes for CSARASFAGTKEGYTYNEQFF.